A selection of T cell receptor beta chains follows, all from one sample in a study of T-cell memory formation after mild COVID-19. TCRdb reprocessed the 5' RACE reads with MiXCR, giving one entry per CDR3 protein. This table holds some 150,000 distinct CDR3 sequences, under 30% found once. Sequenced material: PBMCs or a T cell subset sorted from them (not recorded which). The receptor set was obtained from an adult woman who had mild COVID-19 (a few samples of this study predate the infection). Cell type and time point are not known. CDR3s include the opening cysteine and the closing phenylalanine or tryptophan. A D gene is named only where the DNA matches it firmly. Clone size is shown for a subset of rows, as once, few, many or a class of expanded clone.

>TRBV7-6|.|TRBJ2-1|.
TGTGCCAGCAGCTTAGAACCTAGAGGAACCCGGAACAATGAGCAGTTCTTC
CASSLEPRGTRNNEQFF
>TRBV6-6|.|TRBJ2-3|.
TGTGCCAGCAGTTACTCGATCGTGACCCCTAGCACAGATACGCAGTATTTT
CASSYSIVTPSTDTQYF
>TRBV11-2|TRBD2|TRBJ2-2|.
TGTGCCAGCAGCTTAGGCGGGAGGGCCTTTCGAACCGGGGAGCTGTTTTTT
CASSLGGRAFRTGELFF
>TRBV6-5|.|TRBJ1-5|.
TGTGCCAGCAGTTACCCCCCGGCCCAGCATTTT
CASSYPPAQHF
>TRBV4-1|.|TRBJ1-5|few
TGCGCCAGCAGCCCCGGTTCTGGCAATCAGCCCCAGCATTTT
CASSPGSGNQPQHF
>TRBV12-3/TRBV12-4|.|TRBJ2-3|few
TGTGCCAGCAGTTTTATAGTGGGGCACGCAGATACGCAGTATTTT
CASSFIVGHADTQYF
>TRBV4-1|TRBD2|TRBJ2-3|.
TGCGCCAGCAGCCTGAAGCGGGGAGGCACAGATACGCAGTATTTT
CASSLKRGGTDTQYF
>TRBV2|TRBD2|TRBJ2-5|.
TGTGCCAGCAAACGTCTCGGCGCGGGGGATATGAGGAGGGAGACCCAGTACTTC
CASKRLGAGDMRRETQYF
>TRBV12-3/TRBV12-4|TRBD1|TRBJ1-2|.
TGTGCCAGCAGTCCTTCTCCCAGGGGGCTTGGAATTGGCTACACCTTC
CASSPSPRGLGIGYTF
>TRBV10-3|.|TRBJ1-1|.
TGTGCCATCAGTGAGGGAAGCACTGAAGCTTTCTTT
CAISEGSTEAFF
>TRBV5-1|.|TRBJ2-7|.
TGCGCCAGCAGCTTGGAGGTCAGCCGTAGCTCCTACGAGCAGTACTTC
CASSLEVSRSSYEQYF
>TRBV4-1|TRBD1|TRBJ1-4|few
TGCGCCAGCAGCCAAGAGGTGGAGGCAGGGGGAGGTGAAAAACTGTTTTTT
CASSQEVEAGGGEKLFF
>TRBV25-1|.|TRBJ1-6|.
TGTGCCAGCAGTGGGACAGAAGGTTCACCCCTCCACTTT
CASSGTEGSPLHF
>TRBV4-2|.|TRBJ1-4|.
TGTGCCAGCAGTCAACCAGGGACTACTAATGAAAAACTGTTTTTT
CASSQPGTTNEKLFF
>TRBV12-3/TRBV12-4|.|TRBJ2-2|.
TGTGCCAGCAGTTTAGGCCCCCAGGGGCCGTACACCGGGGAGCTGTTTTTT
CASSLGPQGPYTGELFF
>TRBV12-3/TRBV12-4|TRBD1|TRBJ2-7|few
TGTGCCAGCACCCCGGGACAGAGCTCCTACGAGCAGTACTTC
CASTPGQSSYEQYF
>TRBV6-5|.|TRBJ2-7|few
TGTGCCAGCAGCGCCGCCGGGGGAGCCTCCTACGAGCAGTACTTC
CASSAAGGASYEQYF
>TRBV15|.|TRBJ2-7|few
TGTGCCACCAGCAAGGAGGGGGAGCAGTACTTC
CATSKEGEQYF
>TRBV5-1|.|TRBJ1-1|once
TGCGCCAGCAGCGCCTTACAGGACATGAACACTGAAGCTTTCTTT
CASSALQDMNTEAFF
>TRBV12-3/TRBV12-4|.|TRBJ2-2|.
TGTGCCAGCAGTTTCTCGTCGGGGTCGGGCGGGGAGCTGTTTTTT
CASSFSSGSGGELFF
>TRBV15|.|TRBJ2-6|.
TGTGCCACCAGCAGAGTAAGCTCTGGGGCCAACGTCCTGACTTTC
CATSRVSSGANVLTF
>TRBV9|.|TRBJ1-2|.
TGTGCCAGCAGCCCGTGGGGTGGAGGGGACCCCAGTGGCTACACCTTC
CASSPWGGGDPSGYTF
>TRBV29-1|.|TRBJ1-1|few
TGCAGCGTTGAAGACTCAGGTGGCACTGAAGCTTTCTTT
CSVEDSGGTEAFF
>TRBV20-1|TRBD2|TRBJ2-3|.
TGCAGTGCTCTCCCGCGGGGGGGCACAGATACGCAGTATTTT
CSALPRGGTDTQYF
>TRBV20-1|.|TRBJ2-1|many
TGCAGTGCTAGAGAAGGGGGGACTCCTTTTCGGTTCTTC
CSAREGGTPFRFF
>TRBV7-9|.|TRBJ2-5|few
TGTGCCAGCAGCTCTCCATGGGGGTGGCAAGAGACCCAGTACTTC
CASSSPWGWQETQYF
>TRBV6-5|.|TRBJ1-2|.
TGTGCCAGCAGTTACAGGGAGGGCTATGGGGCCTATGGCTACACCTTC
CASSYREGYGAYGYTF
>TRBV7-3|TRBD1|TRBJ2-7|few
TGTGCCAGCAGCTCCGCTCGGACAGGGGGTTACGAGCAGTACTTC
CASSSARTGGYEQYF
>TRBV20-1|TRBD2|TRBJ2-7|few
TGCAGTGCTAGAGCGACGGGGGGGCCCTACGAGCAGTACTTC
CSARATGGPYEQYF
>TRBV27|TRBD1|TRBJ2-7|few
TGTGCCAGCAGTCGGACAGGGATCGAGCAGTACTTC
CASSRTGIEQYF
>TRBV6-5|.|TRBJ2-3|few
TGTGCCAGCAGTTACCTTGAGGGGGGAGAGGCAGATACGCAGTATTTT
CASSYLEGGEADTQYF
>TRBV4-3|.|TRBJ2-2|.
TGCGACAGCAGCTCAGGGCAGTATGGGGAGCTGTTTTTT
CDSSSGQYGELFF
>TRBV30|.|TRBJ1-1|few
TGTGCCTGGAGTGTAGAGGGCCGGGAATCGAACACTGAAGCTTTCTTT
CAWSVEGRESNTEAFF
>TRBV4-2|TRBD2|TRBJ2-7|.
TGTGCCAGCAGCTCCCGACTAGCAGACTACGAGCAGTACTTC
CASSSRLADYEQYF
>TRBV2|TRBD2|TRBJ2-1|.
TGTGCCAGCAGTGGCGTCAGGGTCTCCACTAGCGGTAGCAATGAGCAGTTCTTC
CASSGVRVSTSGSNEQFF
>TRBV6-2/TRBV6-3|.|TRBJ1-6|.
TGTGCCAGCAGCGTTCTCCAGGGGACAAATTCACCCCTCCACTTT
CASSVLQGTNSPLHF
>TRBV27|.|TRBJ1-1|.
TGTGCCAGCATCCGCGGAGGGTGGAACACTGAAGCTTTCTTT
CASIRGGWNTEAFF
>TRBV6-5|.|TRBJ1-2|.
TGTGCCAGCAGTTACTCTCCCCGGTACAGCGCTAACTATGGCTACACCTTC
CASSYSPRYSANYGYTF
>TRBV6-6|TRBD2|TRBJ2-5|few
TGTGCCAGCAGTCAGGCTAGCGGGGGGCCCCAAGAGACCCAGTACTTC
CASSQASGGPQETQYF
>TRBV20-1|.|TRBJ1-5|few
TGCAGTGCCCTCAGGGAGGATCCCTCCCTCGGGCAGCCCCAGCATTTT
CSALREDPSLGQPQHF
>TRBV29-1|.|TRBJ2-5|.
TGCAGCGTTGAAGTGGGAGGACAGCAAGAGACCCAGTACTTC
CSVEVGGQQETQYF
>TRBV25-1|.|TRBJ2-1|.
TGTGCCAGCAGCCCCGGACCGGGCAATGAGCAGTTCTTC
CASSPGPGNEQFF
>TRBV7-2|.|TRBJ1-5|.
TGTGCCAGCAGCTTAGAACAGAATCAGCCCCAGCATTTT
CASSLEQNQPQHF
>TRBV6-2/TRBV6-3|TRBD2|TRBJ2-7|.
TGTGCCAGCACGCCTAGCGGGGCCTACGAGCAGTACTTC
CASTPSGAYEQYF
>TRBV29-1|TRBD2|TRBJ2-5|.
TGCAGCGTTGAGACTAGCGGGGGAGTGGTGGAGACCCAGTACTTC
CSVETSGGVVETQYF
>TRBV6-4|TRBD2|TRBJ2-3|many
TGTGCCAGCAGTGACACGGGGGGGACAGATACGCAGTATTTT
CASSDTGGTDTQYF
>TRBV7-8|TRBD1|TRBJ1-5|.
TGTGCCAGCAGCCCCCGGACAGGGGAATTCAATCAGCCCCAGCATTTT
CASSPRTGEFNQPQHF
>TRBV19|.|TRBJ2-5|.
TGTGCCAGTAGTATGGTCCCAGGGTCCCAAGAGACCCAGTACTTC
CASSMVPGSQETQYF
>TRBV27|.|TRBJ2-7|.
TGTGCCAGCAGTTCTACAGGGGCGGGGGCCTACGAGCAGTACTTC
CASSSTGAGAYEQYF
>TRBV5-1|.|TRBJ2-7|few
TGCGCCAGCAGCTTGGCTCCAGAAACCTCCTACGAGCAGTACTTC
CASSLAPETSYEQYF
>TRBV7-9|.|TRBJ2-5|few
TGTGCCAGCATCCCAAGGTCTGGGGGCTGGGAGACCCAGTACTTC
CASIPRSGGWETQYF
>TRBV11-2|.|TRBJ2-1|few
TGTGCCAGCAGCCAGGCTCAGGGGCAGTTCTTC
CASSQAQGQFF
>TRBV4-1|.|TRBJ2-5|.
TGCGCCAGCAGCCAAAGTCGACTGGAGACCCAGTACTTC
CASSQSRLETQYF
>TRBV7-8|TRBD2|TRBJ2-1|once
TGTGCCAGCAGCTCACTTACTAGCGGGGGTTGGAGCTCCTACAATGAGCAGTTCTTC
CASSSLTSGGWSSYNEQFF
>TRBV4-1|TRBD1|TRBJ1-3|.
TGCGCCAGCAGCCAAGAAGGGACAGGGAACACCATATATTTT
CASSQEGTGNTIYF
>TRBV6-4|TRBD2|TRBJ2-3|.
TGTGCCAGCAGTCCTTGGGAGGGGACCCCAAGGTTGGATACGCAGTATTTT
CASSPWEGTPRLDTQYF
>TRBV29-1|.|TRBJ2-7|once
TGCAGCGCCCAGGGGCTCTCGGTCTACGAGCAGTACTTC
CSAQGLSVYEQYF
>TRBV4-1|.|TRBJ1-1|many
TGTGCCAGCAGCCAGGGGAACACTGAAGCTTTCTTT
CASSQGNTEAFF
>TRBV4-1|TRBD2|TRBJ2-1|.
TGCGCCAGCAGCCAAGATAGGGTAGCGGGGGTATACAATGAGCAGTTCTTC
CASSQDRVAGVYNEQFF
>TRBV12-3/TRBV12-4|TRBD1|TRBJ1-3|.
TGTGCCAGCAGTTTCAGGGGGCAGGGAAACACCATATATTTT
CASSFRGQGNTIYF